The following is a T cell receptor (beta chain) sequence with its context. Antigen: not known. cDNA reverse transcribed from extracted RNA served as the sequencing template. The assay was immunoSEQ multiplex PCR, and TCRdb's table has in-frame clones only and misses some. The sample carries some 120,000 clones, 61% recorded once. Treatment defined: oral pan-JAK inhibitor, 5-10 mg twice daily. Samples from alopecia areata patients were lesional scalp punch biopsies and peripheral blood. This sample was taken from a study of CD8+ T cells in alopecia areata. Across the whole study: Treated patients were given oral tofacitinib, which was dosed at 5 to 10 mg twice daily. Study results and caveats: The study found higher clonality in lesional than normal scalp, especially in alopecia totalis/universalis. Tofacitinib delivered significant drops in scalp clonality and in expanded CD8+ clones among the top 100.

Trimming left V 0 bases short and J 7 bases short, with 11 bases between. Germline loops: CDR1 SGHRS, CDR2 YFSETQ. The CDR3 loop spans 14 amino acids. This TCR derives from a human donor with alopecia areata. The V and J genes are TRBV5-1 and TRBJ2-1, with D unresolved. The sample in question was CD4+ T cells sorted from blood, obtained at week 4, from a patient treated with tofacitinib. The CDR3 DNA follows: TGCGCCAGCAGCTTGGGAACAGCCCGGAATGAGCAGTTCTTC. The encoded protein is CASSLGTARNEQFF.